These T cell receptor beta chains were read from a single sample in a study of CD8 T cells in ankylosing spondylitis. From the 5' RACE reads, TCRdb called clonotypes with MiXCR, one entry per CDR3 protein. The sample carries fewer than 550,000 distinct CDR3 sequences, approximately 5.3% recorded once. Sample: blood, either unsorted or a sorted T cell fraction (not recorded which). The receptors stem from a male donor with ankylosing spondylitis. The CDR3 runs from the conserved cysteine through the conserved F or W. The D gene is left open where the match is weak. Size tells how often a clone was seen (once, few, many) or the class of an expanded clone, and some rows leave it out.

d_call: .; j_call: TRBJ2-7; clone_size: .; v_call: TRBV4-2; cdr3_aa: CASSPRRPSYEQYF; cdr3_nt: TGTGCCAGCAGCCCCCGGCGCCCCTCCTACGAGCAGTACTTC
d_call: .; j_call: TRBJ2-3; clone_size: many; v_call: TRBV29-1; cdr3_aa: CSAYRGADTQYF; cdr3_nt: TGCAGCGCCTATCGGGGAGCAGATACGCAGTATTTT
d_call: .; j_call: TRBJ1-1; clone_size: many; v_call: TRBV5-4; cdr3_aa: CASSSRQLNTEAFF; cdr3_nt: TGTGCCAGCAGCTCCCGACAGCTAAACACTGAAGCTTTCTTT
d_call: .; j_call: TRBJ2-5; clone_size: .; v_call: TRBV30; cdr3_aa: CAWGTTETQYF; cdr3_nt: TGTGCCTGGGGGACGACCGAGACCCAGTACTTC
d_call: TRBD1; j_call: TRBJ1-2; clone_size: many; v_call: TRBV7-9; cdr3_aa: CASRLTGGVHGYTF; cdr3_nt: TGTGCCAGCAGGCTGACAGGGGGCGTTCATGGCTACACCTTC
d_call: .; j_call: TRBJ1-4; clone_size: many; v_call: TRBV20-1; cdr3_aa: CSANPGPPGEKLFF; cdr3_nt: TGCAGTGCTAACCCAGGGCCCCCGGGGGAAAAACTGTTTTTT
d_call: .; j_call: TRBJ2-2; clone_size: many; v_call: TRBV20-1; cdr3_aa: CSASIGGAGELFF; cdr3_nt: TGCAGTGCTAGCATCGGTGGGGCCGGGGAGCTGTTTTTT
d_call: TRBD1; j_call: TRBJ2-1; clone_size: many; v_call: TRBV11-1; cdr3_aa: CASSLPRTGRFRSYNEQFF; cdr3_nt: TGTGCCAGCAGCTTACCCAGGACAGGGCGATTTAGGTCCTACAATGAGCAGTTCTTC
d_call: .; j_call: TRBJ2-5; clone_size: many; v_call: TRBV7-9; cdr3_aa: CASSFGTLGRETQYF; cdr3_nt: TGTGCCAGCAGCTTTGGGACACTGGGTCGAGAGACCCAGTACTTC
d_call: TRBD1; j_call: TRBJ2-1; clone_size: few; v_call: TRBV24-1; cdr3_aa: CATSDAPGTGGFDEQFF; cdr3_nt: TGTGCCACCAGTGACGCCCCCGGGACAGGGGGATTCGATGAGCAGTTCTTC
d_call: .; j_call: TRBJ2-5; clone_size: many; v_call: TRBV5-1; cdr3_aa: CASSPPSPETQYF; cdr3_nt: TGCGCCAGCAGTCCGCCTTCTCCAGAGACCCAGTACTTC
d_call: TRBD2; j_call: TRBJ2-7; clone_size: .; v_call: TRBV6-1; cdr3_aa: CASSSLAGAYYEQYF; cdr3_nt: TGTGCCAGCAGCTCCCTAGCGGGAGCGTACTACGAGCAGTACTTC
d_call: .; j_call: TRBJ2-3; clone_size: .; v_call: TRBV7-2; cdr3_aa: CASTPTARGTDTQYF; cdr3_nt: TGTGCCAGCACCCCAACGGCGCGGGGCACAGATACGCAGTATTTT
d_call: TRBD1; j_call: TRBJ2-5; clone_size: many; v_call: TRBV28; cdr3_aa: CASSTRQGVGETQYF; cdr3_nt: TGTGCCAGCAGTACGAGACAGGGCGTAGGAGAGACCCAGTACTTC
d_call: TRBD1; j_call: TRBJ1-1; clone_size: many; v_call: TRBV6-2/TRBV6-3; cdr3_aa: CASRTGQGRNTEAFF; cdr3_nt: TGTGCCAGCAGGACGGGACAGGGCCGGAACACTGAAGCTTTCTTT
d_call: TRBD1; j_call: TRBJ2-7; clone_size: many; v_call: TRBV11-2; cdr3_aa: CASSLGTVYEQYF; cdr3_nt: TGTGCCAGCAGTTTAGGGACAGTCTACGAGCAGTACTTC
d_call: TRBD2; j_call: TRBJ2-5; clone_size: many; v_call: TRBV25-1; cdr3_aa: CASSEGTSSQGETQYF; cdr3_nt: TGTGCCAGCAGTGAGGGGACTAGCAGTCAGGGAGAGACCCAGTACTTC
d_call: TRBD1; j_call: TRBJ2-2; clone_size: .; v_call: TRBV6-2/TRBV6-3; cdr3_aa: CASSYTSQGKGGELFF; cdr3_nt: TGTGCCAGCAGTTACACGTCACAGGGGAAAGGCGGGGAGCTGTTTTTT
d_call: .; j_call: TRBJ2-7; clone_size: .; v_call: TRBV29-1; cdr3_aa: CSVGGGGVEQYF; cdr3_nt: TGCAGCGTTGGGGGAGGGGGCGTCGAGCAGTACTTC
d_call: TRBD2; j_call: TRBJ2-5; clone_size: many; v_call: TRBV20-1; cdr3_aa: CSASKRGRFQETQYF; cdr3_nt: TGCAGTGCTTCAAAGCGGGGGCGGTTCCAAGAGACCCAGTACTTC
d_call: .; j_call: TRBJ1-1; clone_size: many; v_call: TRBV7-9; cdr3_aa: CASSLVRVGTEAFF; cdr3_nt: TGTGCCAGCAGCTTGGTCAGGGTCGGGACTGAAGCTTTCTTT
d_call: TRBD1; j_call: TRBJ1-1; clone_size: many; v_call: TRBV20-1; cdr3_aa: CSAIRQGWNTEAFF; cdr3_nt: TGCAGTGCTATCCGACAGGGCTGGAACACTGAAGCTTTCTTT
d_call: TRBD2; j_call: TRBJ2-1; clone_size: .; v_call: TRBV3-1; cdr3_aa: CASSETSGNYNEQFF; cdr3_nt: TGTGCCAGCAGCGAGACTAGCGGGAATTACAATGAGCAGTTCTTC
d_call: .; j_call: TRBJ2-7; clone_size: .; v_call: TRBV27; cdr3_aa: CASSLKRGASYEQYF; cdr3_nt: TGTGCCAGCAGTTTAAAACGGGGGGCGTCCTACGAGCAGTACTTC
d_call: TRBD1; j_call: TRBJ2-1; clone_size: many; v_call: TRBV12-3/TRBV12-4; cdr3_aa: CASSLSGTGGYEQFF; cdr3_nt: TGTGCCAGCAGTTTATCCGGGACAGGGGGCTATGAGCAGTTCTTC
d_call: .; j_call: TRBJ1-3; clone_size: many; v_call: TRBV20-1; cdr3_aa: CSARNPGRPGVPIYF; cdr3_nt: TGCAGTGCTAGGAATCCCGGACGCCCGGGAGTCCCCATATATTTT
d_call: TRBD1; j_call: TRBJ2-1; clone_size: many; v_call: TRBV5-1; cdr3_aa: CASSPSMDRLDEQFF; cdr3_nt: TGCGCCAGCAGCCCCTCAATGGACAGGCTCGATGAGCAGTTCTTC
d_call: .; j_call: TRBJ2-7; clone_size: many; v_call: TRBV5-1; cdr3_aa: CASSLDQESYEQYF; cdr3_nt: TGCGCCAGCAGCTTGGATCAGGAATCCTACGAGCAGTACTTC
d_call: .; j_call: TRBJ1-2; clone_size: many; v_call: TRBV9; cdr3_aa: CASSVLGARGYTF; cdr3_nt: TGTGCCAGCAGCGTACTCGGGGCTCGGGGCTACACCTTC
d_call: .; j_call: TRBJ2-5; clone_size: many; v_call: TRBV18; cdr3_aa: CASSPPTEETQYF; cdr3_nt: TGTGCCAGCTCACCACCGACTGAAGAGACCCAGTACTTC
d_call: .; j_call: TRBJ2-7; clone_size: many; v_call: TRBV4-3; cdr3_aa: CASSPTAAGRYEQYF; cdr3_nt: TGCGCCAGCAGCCCGACGGCGGCCGGGAGATACGAGCAGTACTTC
d_call: .; j_call: TRBJ2-1; clone_size: .; v_call: TRBV24-1; cdr3_aa: CATSPGAYNEQFF; cdr3_nt: TGTGCCACCAGTCCCGGGGCATACAATGAGCAGTTCTTC
d_call: TRBD1; j_call: TRBJ1-2; clone_size: many; v_call: TRBV7-2; cdr3_aa: CASSPGQGLGYTF; cdr3_nt: TGTGCCAGCAGCCCAGGACAGGGGTTAGGCTACACCTTC
d_call: .; j_call: TRBJ2-7; clone_size: many; v_call: TRBV20-1; cdr3_aa: CSARDTLTYEQYF; cdr3_nt: TGCAGTGCTAGAGATACTCTGACCTACGAGCAGTACTTC
d_call: .; j_call: TRBJ2-2; clone_size: many; v_call: TRBV5-1; cdr3_aa: CASSLGLLTGELFF; cdr3_nt: TGCGCCAGCAGCTTGGGACTCCTCACCGGGGAGCTGTTTTTT
d_call: .; j_call: TRBJ2-7; clone_size: many; v_call: TRBV28; cdr3_aa: CASSPGTEYYEQYF; cdr3_nt: TGTGCCAGCAGTCCGGGGACGGAATACTACGAGCAGTACTTC
d_call: .; j_call: TRBJ2-3; clone_size: many; v_call: TRBV29-1; cdr3_aa: CSVGVGPVADTQYF; cdr3_nt: TGCAGCGTTGGGGTTGGCCCCGTGGCAGATACGCAGTATTTT
d_call: .; j_call: TRBJ2-1; clone_size: many; v_call: TRBV20-1; cdr3_aa: CSAPGSSYNEQFF; cdr3_nt: TGCAGTGCTCCCGGGAGCTCCTACAATGAGCAGTTCTTC
d_call: TRBD2; j_call: TRBJ2-1; clone_size: many; v_call: TRBV27; cdr3_aa: CASSGASGGYNEQFF; cdr3_nt: TGTGCCAGCAGTGGGGCTAGCGGGGGCTACAATGAGCAGTTCTTC
d_call: .; j_call: TRBJ2-7; clone_size: many; v_call: TRBV4-3; cdr3_aa: CASSQDLGWQGYEQYF; cdr3_nt: TGCGCCAGCAGCCAAGATCTAGGGTGGCAGGGCTACGAGCAGTACTTC
d_call: .; j_call: TRBJ2-7; clone_size: few; v_call: TRBV12-3/TRBV12-4; cdr3_aa: CASSGRAPYEQYF; cdr3_nt: TGTGCCAGCAGTGGGCGGGCCCCTTACGAGCAGTACTTC
d_call: .; j_call: TRBJ2-7; clone_size: many; v_call: TRBV5-1; cdr3_aa: CASSLDGRANEQYF; cdr3_nt: TGCGCCAGCAGCCTCGACGGCAGGGCTAACGAGCAGTACTTC